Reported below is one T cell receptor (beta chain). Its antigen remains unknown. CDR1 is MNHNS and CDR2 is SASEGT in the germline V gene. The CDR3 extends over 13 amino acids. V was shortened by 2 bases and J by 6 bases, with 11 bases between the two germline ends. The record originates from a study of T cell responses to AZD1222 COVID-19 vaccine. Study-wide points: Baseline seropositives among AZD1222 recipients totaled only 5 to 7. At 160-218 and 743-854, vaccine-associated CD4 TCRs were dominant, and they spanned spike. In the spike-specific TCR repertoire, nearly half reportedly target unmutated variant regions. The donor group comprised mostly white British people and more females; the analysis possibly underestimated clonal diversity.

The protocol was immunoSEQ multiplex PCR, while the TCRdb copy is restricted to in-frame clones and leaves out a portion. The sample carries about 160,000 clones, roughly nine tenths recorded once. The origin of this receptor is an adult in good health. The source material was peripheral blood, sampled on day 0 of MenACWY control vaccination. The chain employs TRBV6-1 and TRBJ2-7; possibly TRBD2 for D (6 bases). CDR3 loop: CASSERRVSEQYF. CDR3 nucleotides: TGTGCCAGCAGTGAAAGGAGGGTGAGCGAGCAGTACTTC.